These T cell receptor beta chains were read from a single sample in a study of blood T cells in healthy people across ages. One entry per CDR3 protein, called by TCRdb with MiXCR from the 5' RACE reads. The profile covers about 1.6 million distinct CDR3 sequences, with almost 35% appearing a single time and approximately 10% taken by the ten largest. Specimen: blood. The receptors here all came from a woman younger than 45 in good health. Each CDR3 is given with its conserved first and last residue. Each record gives: D gene, clone size, J gene, V gene, CDR3 DNA, CDR3 protein. A D gene is named only where the DNA matches it firmly. Expanded clones are given a class, and other clones once, few, many or no size at all.

TRBD2,NA,TRBJ2-3,TRBV4-2,TGTGCCAGCAGCCAAGATCCTAGCGGGGGGGCCGGAGATACGCAGTATTTT,CASSQDPSGGAGDTQYF
NA,many,TRBJ2-1,TRBV29-1,TGCAGCGTTGCAGGGACGAGCTCCTACAATGAGCAGTTCTTC,CSVAGTSSYNEQFF
NA,NA,TRBJ2-5,TRBV4-1,TGCGCCAGCAGCGACCCAGGGGTTTACCAGGAGACCCAGTACTTC,CASSDPGVYQETQYF
NA,NA,TRBJ2-3,TRBV20-1,TGCAGTGCTGGAGGGACAGCCGACCTTAGCACAGATACGCAGTATTTT,CSAGGTADLSTDTQYF
NA,NA,TRBJ2-7,TRBV30,TGTGCCTGGAGTGTACGGGGGTGGCCAAAGAGCTCCTACGAGCAGTACTTC,CAWSVRGWPKSSYEQYF
NA,few,TRBJ1-2,TRBV27,TGTGCCAGCAGTTTATCGTTCACAGGAGACTATGGCTACACCTTC,CASSLSFTGDYGYTF
TRBD2,few,TRBJ2-3,TRBV29-1,TGCAGCGTTGGAGGACTAGCGGGAAGTTGGGATACGCAGTATTTT,CSVGGLAGSWDTQYF
NA,once,TRBJ2-3,TRBV7-2,TGTGCCAGCAACTTAAGGTGGGACCATCGCACAGATACGCAGTATTTT,CASNLRWDHRTDTQYF
NA,NA,TRBJ1-4,TRBV6-1,TGTGCCAGCAAACTTACAGGCACATTAGAAAAACTGTTTTTT,CASKLTGTLEKLFF
TRBD1,few,TRBJ2-7,TRBV2,TGTGCCAGCAGGACACAGGGGATATCCTACGAGCAGTACTTC,CASRTQGISYEQYF
NA,few,TRBJ1-1,TRBV9,TGTGCCAGCAGCGTAGAGCCCTCAGGGGAGAAGATGAACACTGAAGCTTTCTTT,CASSVEPSGEKMNTEAFF
TRBD2,few,TRBJ2-1,TRBV5-1,TGCGCCAGCAGCCCGCCGGGACTAGGGGGATACAATGAGCAGTTCTTC,CASSPPGLGGYNEQFF
NA,NA,TRBJ2-3,TRBV9,TGTGCCAGCAGCGTAAGGGGCCAGCGGAGCCTGCTTGGTACAGATACGCAGTATTTT,CASSVRGQRSLLGTDTQYF
NA,NA,TRBJ2-1,TRBV10-3,TGTGCCATCAGTGACTATCCAGCTTACAATGAGCAGTTCTTC,CAISDYPAYNEQFF
NA,NA,TRBJ2-7,TRBV29-1,TGCAGCGTCTTACACTTTTACGAGCAGTACTTC,CSVLHFYEQYF
NA,NA,TRBJ2-1,TRBV28,TGTGCCAGCCGGGGTTTTCGCAATGAGCAGTTCTTC,CASRGFRNEQFF
NA,NA,TRBJ2-4,TRBV3-1,TGTGCCAGCAGCCAAGCGGGGCTCGAGGAGTACTTC,CASSQAGLEEYF
NA,NA,TRBJ2-5,TRBV2,TGTGCCAGCAGTGCGGGACCAGGAGGGACCCAGTACTTC,CASSAGPGGTQYF
TRBD1,many,TRBJ2-5,TRBV3-1,TGTGCCAGCAGCCGATATGGACAGGGACAAGAGACCCAGTACTTC,CASSRYGQGQETQYF
TRBD1,NA,TRBJ2-2,TRBV7-9,TGTGCCAGCAGCGCGGACAGGGTTAACACCGGGGAGCGGTTTTTT,CASSADRVNTGERFF
TRBD2,NA,TRBJ2-3,TRBV5-1,TGCGCCAGCAGCGACAGAGCGGGAGGGGCAGATACGCAGTATTTT,CASSDRAGGADTQYF
TRBD2,NA,TRBJ2-1,TRBV5-1,TGCCCCAGCAGCTTGGCTAGCGGGGTAAATGAGCAGTTCTTC,CPSSLASGVNEQFF
NA,many,TRBJ2-7,TRBV29-1,TGCAGCGCAACCTTCGGCCAGGAACAAACCTACGAGCAGTACTTC,CSATFGQEQTYEQYF